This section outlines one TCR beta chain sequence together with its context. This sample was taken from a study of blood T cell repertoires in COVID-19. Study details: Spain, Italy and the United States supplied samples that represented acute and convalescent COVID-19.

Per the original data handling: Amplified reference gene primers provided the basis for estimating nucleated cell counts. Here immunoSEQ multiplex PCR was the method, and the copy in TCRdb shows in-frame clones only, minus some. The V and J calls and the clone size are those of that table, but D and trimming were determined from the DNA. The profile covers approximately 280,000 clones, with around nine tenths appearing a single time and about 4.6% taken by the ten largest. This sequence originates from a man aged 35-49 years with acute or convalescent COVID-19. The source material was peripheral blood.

The CDR3 is CASSEQTGTGQFF. The CDR3 DNA is TGTGCCAGCAGCGAACAAACCGGGACAGGGCAGTTCTTC. This chain links TRBV11-2 with TRBJ2-1, with 8 bases fitting TRBD1. The CDR3 has 13 amino acids. J was trimmed by 12 bases and V by 5 bases; bases with no gene match: 9. Germline lookup yields CDR1 SGHAT and CDR2 FQNNGV.